These T cell receptor beta chains were read from a single sample in a study of CD8 T cells in Susac syndrome. One entry per CDR3 protein, called by TCRdb with MiXCR from the immunoSEQ multiplex PCR reads. The sample lists approximately 190,000 distinct CDR3 sequences; 95% were seen once. Sequences were obtained from CD8+ T cells from PBMCs. These receptor sequences come from a human donor with Susac syndrome. Each CDR3 is given with its conserved first and last residue. The order of the fields is CDR3 length, V gene, clone size, D gene, J gene, CDR3 protein, CDR3 DNA. The D gene is left open where the match is weak. Not every row has a clone size; where given, it reads once, few, many or a size class.

13	TRBV5-1	-	-	TRBJ2-3	CASSSEPADTQYF	TGCGCCAGCAGTTCGGAGCCGGCTGATACGCAGTATTTT
11	TRBV5-1	-	-	TRBJ1-2	CASSSSQGYTF	TGCGCCAGCAGCTCGTCGCAGGGCTACACCTTC
16	TRBV12-2	-	-	TRBJ2-7	CASRLSCLAGAGEQYF	TGTGCAAGTCGCCTTAGTTGTCTAGCGGGAGCGGGAGAGCAGTACTTC
13	TRBV12-3/TRBV12-4	-	-	TRBJ1-2	CASSTRSPHGYTF	TGTGCCAGCAGTACCCGTAGTCCCCATGGCTACACCTTC
17	TRBV12-3/TRBV12-4	-	-	TRBJ2-4	CASSLEPGYTTKNIQYF	TGTGCCAGCAGTTTAGAGCCCGGGTACACAACCAAAAACATTCAGTACTTC
15	TRBV7-9	once	TRBD1	TRBJ1-1	CASSYRDRGLTEAFF	TGTGCCAGCAGCTACCGGGACAGGGGGCTTACTGAAGCTTTCTTT
12	TRBV11-2	-	-	TRBJ1-2	CASSLGDGGYTF	TGTGCCAGCAGCTTAGGGGACGGCGGCTACACCTTC
14	TRBV7-3	once	-	TRBJ1-6	CASSLRGGNSPLHF	TGTGCCAGCAGCTTAAGGGGTGGAAATTCACCCCTCCACTTT
16	TRBV3-1	-	-	TRBJ2-1	CASSQDLGEVFNEQFF	TGTGCCAGCAGCCAAGATTTGGGAGAGGTGTTCAATGAGCAGTTCTTC
15	TRBV30	-	TRBD2	TRBJ2-1	CAWSVHRGGTVKQFF	TGTGCCTGGAGTGTACATCGCGGGGGGACCGTAAAACAGTTCTTC
13	TRBV7-9	-	-	TRBJ2-2	CASSSDLNGELFF	TGTGCCAGCAGCTCGGACCTGAACGGGGAGCTGTTTTTT
14	TRBV9	-	-	TRBJ1-5	CASSFGGGKQPQHF	TGTGCCAGCAGCTTCGGGGGTGGGAAACAGCCCCAGCATTTT
15	TRBV7-9	-	-	TRBJ1-2	CASSLPGPKGYGYTF	TGTGCCAGCAGCTTACCGGGACCGAAAGGCTATGGCTACACCTTC
14	TRBV19	-	TRBD1	TRBJ1-1	CASSHRGGGTEAFF	TGTGCCAGTAGCCACAGGGGAGGGGGAACTGAAGCTTTCTTT
16	TRBV11-2	-	TRBD2	TRBJ2-7	CASSFPLAGNSYEQYF	TGTGCCAGCAGCTTCCCACTAGCGGGGAACTCCTACGAGCAGTACTTC
14	TRBV27	-	TRBD2	TRBJ2-1	CASSPRLANNEQFF	TGTGCCAGCAGTCCACGACTAGCCAACAATGAGCAGTTCTTC
16	TRBV5-1	-	-	TRBJ2-3	CASSLYRDQTTDTQYF	TGCGCCAGCAGCTTATACCGGGACCAGACCACAGATACGCAGTATTTT
15	TRBV27	-	TRBD2	TRBJ2-3	CASSFLAGLTDTQYF	TGTGCCAGCAGTTTCTTAGCGGGGCTCACAGATACGCAGTATTTT
15	TRBV9	-	TRBD2	TRBJ2-1	CASSVSGSIANEQFF	TGTGCCAGCAGCGTTAGCGGGTCGATCGCCAATGAGCAGTTCTTC
15	TRBV30	-	TRBD1	TRBJ1-5	CAWSGDSHSNQPQHF	TGTGCCTGGAGCGGGGACAGTCATAGCAATCAGCCCCAGCATTTT
10	TRBV27	-	-	TRBJ2-3	CASRADTQYF	TGTGCCAGTCGGGCAGATACGCAGTATTTT
16	TRBV9	-	TRBD2	TRBJ2-5	CASSPDSAGGPETQYF	TGTGCCAGCAGCCCCGATTCGGCGGGGGGGCCAGAGACCCAGTACTTC
15	TRBV19	-	TRBD2	TRBJ2-1	CASSITGGTYNEQFF	TGTGCCAGTAGTATTACGGGAGGGACCTACAATGAGCAGTTCTTC
16	TRBV29-1	-	TRBD1	TRBJ2-1	CSAESRTGVSYNEQFF	TGCAGCGCCGAATCTCGGACAGGGGTCTCCTACAATGAGCAGTTCTTC
14	TRBV7-9	few	-	TRBJ1-5	CASSPSDSNQPQHF	TGTGCCAGCAGCCCGTCGGATAGCAATCAGCCCCAGCATTTT
13	TRBV7-7	-	-	TRBJ2-3	CASSSTDSDTQYF	TGTGCTAGCAGCTCAACCGACTCAGATACGCAGTATTTT
13	TRBV13	-	-	TRBJ2-7	CASSSTQGHEQYF	TGTGCCAGCAGCTCGACTCAGGGCCACGAGCAGTACTTC
17	TRBV4-2	-	TRBD2	TRBJ2-7	CASSQGLAGYRSYEQYF	TGTGCCAGCAGCCAAGGACTAGCGGGGTACCGCTCCTACGAGCAGTACTTC
14	TRBV3-1	once	TRBD1	TRBJ1-1	CASRTGGLYTEAFF	TGTGCCAGCAGGACAGGGGGCCTGTACACTGAAGCTTTCTTT
12	TRBV10-2	-	-	TRBJ2-3	CASGGGPDTQYF	TGCGCCAGCGGAGGGGGCCCAGATACGCAGTATTTT
14	TRBV13	-	-	TRBJ2-5	CASSPKTYQETQYF	TGTGCCAGCAGCCCCAAGACATACCAAGAGACCCAGTACTTC
12	TRBV20-1	-	-	TRBJ2-7	CSASRESYEQYF	TGCAGTGCCAGCCGGGAGTCCTACGAGCAGTACTTC
17	TRBV28	-	-	TRBJ2-1	CASSLWARTGVGGEQFF	TGTGCCAGCAGTTTATGGGCCAGGACTGGAGTGGGCGGTGAGCAGTTCTTC
16	TRBV4-2	-	TRBD1	TRBJ2-3	CASSQDGTGVSDTQYF	TGTGCCAGCAGCCAAGACGGGACAGGGGTCTCAGATACGCAGTATTTT